This record covers a single T cell receptor (beta chain). Its antigen is still unknown. Clones were sequenced by immunoSEQ multiplex PCR, and TCRdb holds only the in-frame ones, with some missing. In the table there are approximately 400,000 clones, 95% to 97% of which are singletons. The sample belongs to a study of shared clonotypes between healthy human individuals. Findings and caveats of the study: Larger richness was generally estimated for naive than memory subsets.

There are 15 residues in the CDR3. Per the germline V gene, CDR1 is SEHNR and CDR2 is FQNEAQ (reference sequence). J lost 3 bases, V lost 6 bases, and 5 bases had no gene match. The chain is built from TRBV7-9 and TRBJ2-1; TRBD2 agrees at 10 bases. This TCR came from a man aged 30 to 39 in good health. Sequencing used memory CD8+ T cells sorted from blood. Sample subset: CD45RO+ cells pooled with CCR7-negative TemRA cells. CDR3 nucleotide sequence: TGTGCCAGCAGTTCTCTAGCGGGAGTCTACAATGAGCAGTTCTTC. This translates into CASSSLAGVYNEQFF.